The TCR beta chain described here comes from a study of radiotherapy plus CTLA-4 blockade in lung cancer. Looking at the study overall: Objective response was observed in over 15% of patients, and disease control in 30% to 40%. Study findings and constraints: It was early blood T cell clone dynamics, with interferon-beta, that reportedly best predicted response.

The junction had 3 bases not matched to a gene; V was cut back by 2 bases and J by 2 bases. Germline CDR1 and CDR2: SNHLY and FYNNEI. The CDR3 is 15 residues long. Repertoires were generated with immunoSEQ multiplex PCR, while TCRdb's copy carries only in-frame clones and drops some. The sample includes about 100,000 clones, roughly 80% of them seen just once. A word on this clone: Its specificity is unknown.

The chain is built from TRBV2 and TRBJ2-7, with 10 bases aligning to TRBD2. The sequencing used peripheral blood, collected from a patient treated with radiotherapy plus ipilimumab. This receptor was obtained from a human donor with non-small cell lung cancer who had stable disease on radiotherapy plus ipilimumab. DNA for the CDR3: TGTGCCAGCAGTGAAATGAGCGGGGGGGCCTACGAGCAGTACTTC. This codes for CASSEMSGGAYEQYF.